The present TCR beta chain was sequenced within a study of shared clonotypes between healthy human individuals. Study results and limitations: A handful of donors showed sharing of approximately 4.7% of naive CD4 clonotypes.

Adult donors, all healthy and HIV-negative, had no recent acute infections or vaccinations. The data were produced by immunoSEQ multiplex PCR, yet TCRdb's version contains in-frame clones alone and is incomplete. The sample carries hundreds of thousands of clones, around 96% recorded once. V shed 1 base, J shed 6 bases, and the junction held 7 bases outside the gene matches. Germline V gives CDR1 SGHRS, CDR2 YFSETQ. The CDR3 is 15 amino acids. Details on this clone: What it recognizes is unknown.

The rearrangement links TRBV5-1 to TRBJ2-4; 7 positions match TRBD2. The TCR sequence derives from a woman in her twenties or thirties in good health. Material for sequencing was naive CD4+ T cells sorted from blood. Subset specified: CD45RA+ positively selected. This chain's CDR3 is CASSLSAGVLNIQYF. The CDR3 nucleotides are TGCGCCAGCAGCTTGTCCGCGGGAGTGTTAAACATTCAGTACTTC. The entire variable domain, with the rest obtained from reference TRBV5-1 and TRBJ2-4, is as follows: KAGVTQTPRYLIKTRGQQVTLSCSPISGHRSVSWYQQTPGQGLQFLFEYFSETQRNKGNFPGRFSGRQFSNSRSEMNVSTLELGDSALYLCASSLSAGVLNIQYFGAGTRLSVL.